Listed here are 8 T cell receptor beta chains from one sample, sequenced in a study of beta chain features in type 1 diabetes. Reverse transcribing all isolated RNA meant expressed TCRB transcripts were sequenced. Sequenced by immunoSEQ multiplex PCR; TCRdb stores in-frame clones only, minus some. The top ten hold about 0.087% of the sample, which has fewer than 650,000 clones, roughly a sixth seen once. Sequenced: naive CD4+ T cells from blood. All receptors derive from a man between 18 and 29 years old in good health.

V usage is TRBV11-2 and J usage is TRBJ2-7, with D possibly being TRBD2 (5 bases). Germline lookup yields CDR1 SGHAT and CDR2 FQNNGV. V gave up 2 bases and J gave up 2 bases, with 16 bases separating them. The CDR3 totals 16 residues. CDR3 in DNA: TGTGCCAGCAGCTTATTGACTACCCAGATCCCCTACGAGCAGTACTTC. It encodes CASSLLTTQIPYEQYF.

The chain is built from TRBV28 and TRBJ2-2; no reliable D call. CDR1 is MDHEN, CDR2 SYDVKM, per germline. This CDR3 spans 15 amino acids. Trimming left V 1 base short and J 1 base short, with 7 bases between. CDR3 region: CASSLLIGNTGELFF. In DNA, the CDR3 is TGTGCCAGCAGTTTATTGATAGGGAACACCGGGGAGCTGTTTTTT.

This clone was counted only a few times. This chain links TRBV29-1 with TRBJ1-2, with TRBD1 matching 8 bases. The V gene's germline CDR1 is SQVTM and CDR2 ANQGSEA. This CDR3 is 13 amino acids long. The J segment lost 4 bases and the V segment lost 6 bases, leaving 7 bases of the junction unmatched. The CDR3 is CSVTRGQGYGYTF. CDR3 coding DNA: TGCAGCGTGACCAGGGGGCAAGGCTATGGCTACACCTTC.

The table lists this clone with a few counts. The gene calls are TRBV5-4 and TRBJ2-5, with D unclear. Per the germline V gene, CDR1 is SGHNT and CDR2 is YYREEE (reference sequence). The CDR3 is made up of 13 amino acids. The V gene lost 2 bases and the J gene lost 1 base, with 6 bases spanning the gap. The CDR3: CASSFAVQETQYF. The CDR3 DNA reads as TGTGCCAGCAGCTTCGCGGTCCAAGAGACCCAGTACTTC.

The chain joins TRBV28 to TRBJ2-7; D could derive from TRBD1 or TRBD2 (5 bases each). The CDR3 loop spans 13 amino acids. Germline assignment: CDR1 MDHEN and CDR2 SYDVKM. V was trimmed by 8 bases and J by 3 bases, leaving 14 bases between them. The CDR3 sequence: CASVEGPYYEQYF. The DNA for the CDR3 is TGTGCCAGCGTCGAGGGACCATACTACGAGCAGTACTTC.

A few counts support this clone. The V gene is TRBV4-3, the J gene TRBJ1-4; D is possibly TRBD1 (6 bases). Germline V gene data show CDR1 as LGHNA and CDR2 as YSLEER. This CDR3 comprises 17 residues. Trimming stripped 3 bases from V and 7 bases from J, with 21 bases between. DNA for the CDR3: TGCGCCAGCAGCCATCTACCACAGGCGGGGGCTGTTGAAAAACTGTTTTTT. Translating gives CASSHLPQAGAVEKLFF.

In this sample, this clone turned up a few times. The rearrangement uses TRBV4-1 and TRBJ2-5; TRBD1 agrees at 9 bases. Germline lookup yields CDR1 MGHRA and CDR2 YSYEKL. The V and J ends lost 0 bases and 5 bases, in that order; junction bases with no gene match: 7. CDR3 size: 16 residues. The CDR3 sequence is CASSQDLGQGFETQYF. DNA for the CDR3: TGCGCCAGCAGCCAAGATTTGGGACAGGGATTTGAGACCCAGTACTTC.

In this sample, this clone turned up a few times. V usage is TRBV7-2 and J usage is TRBJ2-7; 8 nucleotides agree with TRBD2. Germline V gene data show CDR1 as SGHTA and CDR2 as FQGNSA. The length of the CDR3 is 16 residues. V lost 5 bases and J lost 2; bases outside the gene matches: 11. The CDR3 coding sequence is TGTGCCAGCAGCCAGTTTAGCGGGACTGCCGCCTACGAGCAGTACTTC. This gives the protein CASSQFSGTAAYEQYF.